Following are 2 T cell receptor beta chains from one sample sequenced in a study of blood T cell repertoires in COVID-19. The repertoire was sequenced with immunoSEQ multiplex PCR; TCRdb's copy has only in-frame clones and lacks some. Altogether 150,000 to 200,000 clones are present, approximately 88% being singletons, with the ten largest covering under 15%. The source material was PBMCs or T cells enriched from blood (not recorded which). These receptors originate from an older woman who had recovered from COVID-19.

The J gene is TRBJ2-6, the V gene TRBV7-9; 9 positions agree with TRBD1. The CDR3 length is 18 residues. Per germline, CDR1 SEHNR and CDR2 FQNEAQ (reference sequence). V lost 5 bases to trimming and J lost 1 base; unmatched junction nucleotides: 9. The CDR3 spells CASSPGTGHKSGANVLTF. The CDR3 bases are TGTGCCAGCAGCCCTGGGACAGGGCACAAATCTGGGGCCAACGTCCTGACTTTC.

The chain links TRBV28 to TRBJ1-5; 9 bases fit TRBD1. V lost 3 bases and J lost 4; bases outside the gene matches: 4. Germline V CDR1 and CDR2: MDHEN, SYDVKM. This CDR3 has 15 amino acids. CDR3: CASSLAGQGNQPQHF. CDR3 DNA sequence: TGTGCCAGCAGTTTGGCCGGACAGGGGAATCAGCCCCAGCATTTT.